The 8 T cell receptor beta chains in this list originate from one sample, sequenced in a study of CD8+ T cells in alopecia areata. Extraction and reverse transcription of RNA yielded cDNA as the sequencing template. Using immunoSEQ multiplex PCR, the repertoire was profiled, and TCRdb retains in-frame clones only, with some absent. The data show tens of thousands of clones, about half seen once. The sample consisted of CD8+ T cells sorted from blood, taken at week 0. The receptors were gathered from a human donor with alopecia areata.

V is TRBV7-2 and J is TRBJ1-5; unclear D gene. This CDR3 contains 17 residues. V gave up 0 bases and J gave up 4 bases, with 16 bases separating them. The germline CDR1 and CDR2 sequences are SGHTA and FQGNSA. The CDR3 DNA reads TGTGCCAGCAGCTTAGCGGCCAGCCAGGCCGGGAATCAGCCCCAGCATTTT. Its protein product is CASSLAASQAGNQPQHF.

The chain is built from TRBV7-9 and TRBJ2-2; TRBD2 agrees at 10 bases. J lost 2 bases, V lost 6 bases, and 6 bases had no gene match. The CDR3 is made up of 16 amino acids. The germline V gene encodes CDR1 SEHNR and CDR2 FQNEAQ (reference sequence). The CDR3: CASRGGLAVNTGELFF. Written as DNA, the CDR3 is TGTGCCAGCAGGGGCGGACTAGCGGTAAACACCGGGGAGCTGTTTTTT.

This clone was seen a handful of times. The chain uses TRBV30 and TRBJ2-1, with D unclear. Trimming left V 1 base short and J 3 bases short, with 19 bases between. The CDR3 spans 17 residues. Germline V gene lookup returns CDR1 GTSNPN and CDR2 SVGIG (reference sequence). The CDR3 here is CAWSAPYPGKLYNEQFF. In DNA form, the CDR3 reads TGTGCCTGGAGTGCCCCTTACCCCGGAAAGCTCTACAATGAGCAGTTCTTC. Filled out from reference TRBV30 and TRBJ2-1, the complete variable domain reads SQTIHQWPATLVQPVGSPLSLECTVEGTSNPNLYWYRQAAGRGLQLLFYSVGIGQISSEVPQNLSASRPQDRQFILSSKKLLLSDSGFYLCAWSAPYPGKLYNEQFFGPGTRLTVL.

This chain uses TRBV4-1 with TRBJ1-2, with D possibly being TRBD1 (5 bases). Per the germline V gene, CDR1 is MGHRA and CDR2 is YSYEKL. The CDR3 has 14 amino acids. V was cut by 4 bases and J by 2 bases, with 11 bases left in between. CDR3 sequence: CASSPTTVNYGYTF. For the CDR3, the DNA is TGCGCCAGCAGCCCGACGACAGTCAACTATGGCTACACCTTC.

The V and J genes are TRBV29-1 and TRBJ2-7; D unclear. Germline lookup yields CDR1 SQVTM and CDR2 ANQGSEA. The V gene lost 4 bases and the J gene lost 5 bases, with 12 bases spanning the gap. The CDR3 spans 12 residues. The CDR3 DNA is TGCAGCGTTGTGGGAACAGCTGACGAGCAGTACTTC. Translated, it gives CSVVGTADEQYF.

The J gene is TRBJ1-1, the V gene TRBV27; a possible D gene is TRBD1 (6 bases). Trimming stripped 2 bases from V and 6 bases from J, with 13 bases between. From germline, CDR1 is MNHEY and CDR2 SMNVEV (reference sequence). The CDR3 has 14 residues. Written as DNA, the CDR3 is TGTGCCAGCAGTTTAAGAGGGACATTCGCTGAAGCTTTCTTT. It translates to CASSLRGTFAEAFF.

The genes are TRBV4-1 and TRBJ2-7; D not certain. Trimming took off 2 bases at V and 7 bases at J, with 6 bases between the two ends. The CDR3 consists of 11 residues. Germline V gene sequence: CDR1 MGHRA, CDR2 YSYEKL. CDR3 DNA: TGCGCCAGCAGCCAATTAGGGGAGCAGTACTTC. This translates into CASSQLGEQYF.

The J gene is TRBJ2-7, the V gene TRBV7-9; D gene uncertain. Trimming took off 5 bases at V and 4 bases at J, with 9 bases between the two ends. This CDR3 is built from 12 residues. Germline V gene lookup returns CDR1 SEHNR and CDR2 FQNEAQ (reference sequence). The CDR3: CASSPSVYEQYF. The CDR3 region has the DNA TGTGCCAGCAGCCCGTCTGTATACGAGCAGTACTTC. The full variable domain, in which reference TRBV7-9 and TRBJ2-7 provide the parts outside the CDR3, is DTGVSQNPRHKITKRGQNVTFRCDPISEHNRLYWYRQTLGQGPEFLTYFQNEAQLEKSRLLSDRFSAERPKGSFSTLEIQRTEQGDSAMYLCASSPSVYEQYFGPGTRLTVT.